This T cell receptor (beta chain) was documented in a study of vaccination and CD4 T cells after COVID-19. Study at large: Across the group, participants received two doses of either BNT162b2 or mRNA-1273 vaccine. Post-COVID draws followed diagnosis by a median around 100 days (range 35 to 161).

Points on this clonotype: Its matching antigen is unknown.

The V gene end was trimmed by 5 bases and the J gene end by 1 base; junction bases not matched to a gene: 8. This CDR3 spans 17 amino acids. CDR1 and CDR2 (germline): SEHNR, FQNEAQ (reference sequence). Treatment denoted: approximately nine-day PBMC culture with coronavirus spike peptide pools or control peptides (ViraFEST assay). Once cultured about 11 days, CD4+ T cells underwent isolation by negative selection. Sequencing of cultured CD4+ T cell DNA used the Oncomine TCR Beta short-read assay. TCRdb fed the PCR reads into MiXCR, producing one record per CDR3 protein. The sample shows around 20,000 distinct CDR3 sequences, 60% to 80% of them seen only once.

This TCR was recovered from a human donor who had recovered from COVID-19. The rearrangement joins TRBV7-9 to TRBJ2-3; 11 positions match TRBD2. Sequenced input: CD4+ T cells from blood, cultured in vitro. CDR3 amino acids: CASSPKGLADGTDTQYF. The CDR3 DNA sequence: TGTGCCAGCAGCCCGAAGGGACTAGCGGATGGCACAGATACGCAGTATTTT.